This T cell receptor (beta chain) was observed in a study of Ad26.COV2.S vaccination and SARS-CoV-2 variants. General study findings and limits: The study found similar non-spike TCR breadth in vaccine and placebo recipients.

Germline V gene data show CDR1 as SGHDT and CDR2 as YYEEEE. The CDR3 totals 15 residues. After removal of 0 bases from V and 2 bases from J, the junction contained 2 bases not matched to a gene. Using immunoSEQ multiplex PCR, the repertoire was profiled, and TCRdb retains in-frame clones only, with some absent. The sample lists about 180,000 clones; 87% were seen once. A remark on this clone: Its antigen remains unknown.

The specimen comprised peripheral blood, sampled after recovery from COVID-19. V and J are TRBV5-6 and TRBJ2-1, with 7 bases aligning to TRBD1. The clonotype originates from a human donor who had recovered from COVID-19. The CDR3 loop is CASSLGGGPYNEQFF. Written as DNA, the CDR3 is TGTGCCAGCAGCTTGGGAGGGGGCCCCTACAATGAGCAGTTCTTC.